The TCR beta chain under discussion was sequenced for a study of cytomegalovirus exposure and HLA in healthy donors. Study-level results: Earlier analysis yielded a pattern in which most TCR beta V segments were productive about 90% or about 30% of the time. As immune exposure information, only CMV serostatus was available.

V lost 6 bases to trimming and J lost 5 bases, with 14 bases between them. CDR3 length: 14 amino acids. CDR1 and CDR2 from the germline V gene are MNHEY and SMNVEV (reference sequence). For this clone: No antigen is known for it.

PCR used 60 Vbeta primers and 13 Jbeta primers. Assay used: immunoSEQ multiplex PCR; TCRdb lists only in-frame clones, some missing. The data contain approximately 120,000 clones, around 70% of them singletons. The TCR was taken from a man aged 30 to 39 in good health and CMV-seronegative. The rearrangement links TRBV27 to TRBJ2-1, with D possibly being TRBD2 (6 bases). The sequenced sample was PBMCs. CDR3 in amino acids: CASSAGLTDNEQFF. In DNA, the CDR3 is TGTGCCAGCAGCGCCGGACTAACGGACAATGAGCAGTTCTTC.